The source of this TCR beta chain is a study of cytomegalovirus exposure and HLA in healthy donors. The donors formed part of the 120-subject validation cohort, distinct from the roughly 700-subject first cohort. Remarks on this clone: Antigen specificity is unknown.

Whole-study findings and limits: Cytomegalovirus status was reportedly diagnosed by the classifier with high sensitivity and specificity. TCR sequences were mostly rare, though some public TCRs occurred in many donors.

The CDR3 spans 15 residues. With V trimmed by 1 base and J by 5 bases, 6 bases remained unmatched. Looked up from germline, CDR1 is KGHSH and CDR2 is LQKENI. The assay was immunoSEQ multiplex PCR, and TCRdb's table has in-frame clones only and misses some. This sample has over 100,000 clones, with roughly 89% found just once. The sequence derives from a woman aged 18-29 years in good health and CMV-seronegative. Source material: PBMCs. The gene calls are TRBV18 and TRBJ2-3; TRBD1 matches at 7 bases. The CDR3 here is CASSPQGALGDTQYF. In DNA form, the CDR3 reads TGTGCCAGCTCACCACAGGGGGCATTGGGAGATACGCAGTATTTT.